The entry below gives a single T cell receptor (beta chain) sequence along with its context. Its antigen is unknown. The data originate from a study of cytomegalovirus exposure and HLA in healthy donors. Overall study findings and caveats: Presence/absence analysis assumed near-uniform sequencing depth across donors. Most TCR sequences were rare, but some public TCRs occurred in many donors.

The primer mix had 60 Vbeta and 13 Jbeta primers. Measured with immunoSEQ multiplex PCR; TCRdb has only the in-frame clones, and not every one. The sample consists of about 110,000 clones, about 76% of them appearing once. Trimming shortened V by 7 bases and J by 0 bases, and 9 bases separated the two germline ends. The CDR3 spans 13 residues. From germline, CDR1 is MDHEN and CDR2 SYDVKM. Sequencing was performed on PBMCs. The receptor comes from a young man in good health and CMV-seropositive. The chain uses TRBV28 and TRBJ1-1, with D possibly TRBD1 on 5 matching bases. The CDR3 is CASIQGLNTEAFF. CDR3 sequence (DNA): TGTGCCAGCATCCAGGGTTTGAACACTGAAGCTTTCTTT.